Listed here is a single T cell receptor beta chain. Those enrolled, adults aged roughly 18 to 89 years, came from roughly 22 US areas. Two negative PCRs, clearance, or symptom resolution characterized the recovered Cohort 3 donors. The entry originates in a study of blood T cell repertoires in COVID-19. For the study at large: T cells, B-cell-depleted T cells, or PBMCs supplied cDNA or gDNA.

Authors' data handling: Amplification of reference gene primers provided the estimated nucleated cell counts. Clones were read by immunoSEQ multiplex PCR, and TCRdb kept only the in-frame ones, dropping some. V and J calls and clone size are copied from that table; D and trimming were computed from the DNA. The data contain 390,000 or so clones, 75% to 90% of them singletons. There are 14 residues in the CDR3. Germline-derived CDR1 and CDR2 are SGHVS and FQNEAQ. V lost 5 bases, J lost 5 bases, and 15 bases lay in between. This receptor was identified in a man aged 18 to 30 who had recovered from COVID-19. The sample taken for sequencing was PBMCs or T cells enriched from blood (not recorded which). This chain uses TRBV7-8 with TRBJ1-2; no definite D call. CDR3 nucleotides: TGTGCCAGCAGCCTTAAAGCGGGCCTATATGGCTACACCTTC. Protein: CASSLKAGLYGYTF.